This TCR beta chain was profiled in a study of cytomegalovirus exposure and HLA in healthy donors. Background on the study: The roughly 120 validation repertoires and the approximately 630 first-cohort repertoires shared a platform, a later analysis reported.

Turning to this clone: Its target is unknown.

The data were produced by immunoSEQ multiplex PCR, yet TCRdb's version contains in-frame clones alone and is incomplete. This table holds tens of thousands of clones, roughly 85% found once. Whole-study findings and limits: Despite most TCR sequences being rare, some public TCRs occurred in many donors.

Germline V lookup: CDR1 MDHEN, CDR2 SYDVKM. The CDR3 loop spans 14 amino acids. Trimming took 5 bases from V and 4 from J, leaving 11 bases between them. What was sequenced was PBMCs. The chain combines TRBV28 with TRBJ2-2, with D possibly being TRBD1 (5 bases). This TCR came from a young woman in good health and CMV-seronegative. Here the CDR3 reads CASSPTGFTGELFF. Written as DNA, the CDR3 is TGTGCCAGCAGTCCCACAGGTTTCACCGGGGAGCTGTTTTTT. Full variable domain (rest looked up from reference TRBV28 and TRBJ2-2): DVKVTQSSRYLVKRTGEKVFLECVQDMDHENMFWYRQDPGLGLRLIYFSYDVKMKEKGDIPEGYSVSREKKERFSLILESASTNQTSMYLCASSPTGFTGELFFGEGSRLTVL.